This T cell receptor beta chain was profiled in a study of shared clonotypes between healthy human individuals. Study as a whole: For every donor, three CD4 naive, three CD4 memory, two CD8 naive and one CD8 memory plates were used.

Sequencing was at deep level. The table came from immunoSEQ multiplex PCR; TCRdb's copy has only in-frame clones and leaves some out. Here the sample spans 2 million to 2.5 million clones, approximately 95% being singletons. Findings and caveats of the study: Genetic and exposure-history diversity was limited by the small donor number.

CD45RA+ naive and CD45RA-negative memory subsets were separated from CD4+ cells. This CDR3 spans 14 amino acids. Germline values: CDR1 SGHTA, CDR2 FQGNSA. The ends were cut back, 1 base at V and 9 bases at J, with 13 bases in the middle. Comment on this clone: Its antigen remains unknown.

The receptor was isolated from a man between 18 and 29 years old in good health. Some clones in this sample may be carry-over from other donors' samples. Sequenced material: naive CD4+ T cells from PBMCs. The subset: CD45RA+ positively selected. The chain uses TRBV7-2 and TRBJ2-1; possibly TRBD2 for D (6 bases). The CDR3 protein is CASSLGIGGFEQFF. CDR3 bases: TGTGCCAGCAGCTTAGGCATCGGAGGGTTTGAGCAGTTCTTC.